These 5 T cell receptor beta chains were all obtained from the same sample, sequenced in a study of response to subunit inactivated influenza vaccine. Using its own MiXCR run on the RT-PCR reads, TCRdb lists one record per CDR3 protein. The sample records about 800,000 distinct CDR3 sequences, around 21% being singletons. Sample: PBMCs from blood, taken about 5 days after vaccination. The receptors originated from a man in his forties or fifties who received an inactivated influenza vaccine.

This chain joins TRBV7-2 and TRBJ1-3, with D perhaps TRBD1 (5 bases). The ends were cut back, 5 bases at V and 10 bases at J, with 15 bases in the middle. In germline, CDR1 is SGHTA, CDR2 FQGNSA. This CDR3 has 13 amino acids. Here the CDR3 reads CASSAGLGGTIYF. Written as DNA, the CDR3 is TGTGCCAGCAGCGCGGGGCTCGGGGGGACCATATATTTT.

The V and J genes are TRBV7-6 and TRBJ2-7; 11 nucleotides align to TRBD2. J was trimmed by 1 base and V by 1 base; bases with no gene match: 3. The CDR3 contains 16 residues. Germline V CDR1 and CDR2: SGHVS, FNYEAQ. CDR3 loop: CASSLVGTSGSYEQYF. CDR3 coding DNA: TGTGCCAGCAGCTTAGTAGGGACTAGCGGTTCCTACGAGCAGTACTTC.

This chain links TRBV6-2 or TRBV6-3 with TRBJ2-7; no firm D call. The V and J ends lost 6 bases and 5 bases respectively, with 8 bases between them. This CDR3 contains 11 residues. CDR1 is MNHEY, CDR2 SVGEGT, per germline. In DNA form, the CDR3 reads TGTGCCAGCAGCGACCTCAACGAGCAGTACTTC. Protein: CASSDLNEQYF.

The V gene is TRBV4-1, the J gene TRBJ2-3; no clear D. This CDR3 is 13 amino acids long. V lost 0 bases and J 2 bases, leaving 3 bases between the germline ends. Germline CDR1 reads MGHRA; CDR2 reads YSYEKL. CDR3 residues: CASSQDDTDTQYF. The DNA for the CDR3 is TGCGCCAGCAGCCAAGACGACACAGATACGCAGTATTTT.

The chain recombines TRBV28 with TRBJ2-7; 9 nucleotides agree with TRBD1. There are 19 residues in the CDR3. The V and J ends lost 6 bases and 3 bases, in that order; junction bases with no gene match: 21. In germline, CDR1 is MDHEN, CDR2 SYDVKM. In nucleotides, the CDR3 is TGTGCCAGCAGAACCACCGAACTCCGGGCGAGACAGGGGGACTACGAGCAGTACTTC. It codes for CASRTTELRARQGDYEQYF.